The entry below gives a single T cell receptor (beta chain) sequence along with its context. Its antigen is not yet known. No clone much larger than this one lies a single base away; base qualities are absent. Preparation of the library involved 5' RACE. Instrument used: Illumina HiSeq 2500. A second PCR of about 7 to 12 cycles was performed with a sample-barcoded 5' primer and a J-beta primer mix. A template-switch 5' adaptor carrying 12 random nucleotides introduced a unique molecular identifier onto each TCR beta cDNA molecule. At least 3 million CDR3-containing paired-end reads were obtained from each sample. All of the RNA was converted into first-strand cDNA using the Mint cDNA synthesis kit, with a TRBC-specific oligonucleotide serving as the primer. Following uracil-DNA glycosylase treatment, all cDNA underwent a first 18-cycle PCR with the universal primers M1SS and BC2_uni_R. From the authors' description of their analysis: For normalization, 1 million high-quality reads, each with a distinct molecular identifier, were randomly selected from each sample. Instead of being binned into consensus sequences, reads that shared molecular identifiers were thrown out. MiTCR, run with a Q25 quality threshold and the strictest error-elimination algorithm, handled CDR3 identification, clonotype clustering and error correction. Lower-bound total TCR beta diversity was estimated with a nonparametric unseen species model using Euler transformation. In TCRdb, the public reads were trimmed at Q25 with fastp and aligned with MiXCR, with productive beta chains retained. All rows with the same CDR3 protein become a single entry with the most common DNA and genes. Here the V and J calls rest on TCRdb's processing, not on the authors' analysis. This sample gives over a million distinct CDR3 sequences in total; roughly 45% of them show up just once. Approximately 17% of the sample belongs to the ten largest clones.

This entry belongs to a study of blood T cells in healthy people across ages (dated by TCRdb to about 2015). The study in broad terms: In model experiments, template switching captured about one uniquely barcoded TCR beta cDNA molecule for every two T cells. To track age-related changes in TCR beta repertoire diversity, the study relied on deep sequencing normalized with unique cDNA molecular identifiers. Donors were grouped into four age groups: young (average 16 years), middle-aged (39), aged (around 60) and long-lived (approximately 82). To avoid experimental bias, donors of different ages were randomly spread across the sequencing lanes. For two donors (one aged 18 to 30 and one aged 80 or older), the study analyzed two additional independent replicas of 1 million unique cDNA reads from the same blood draw. The study at large found these results: As age increased, observed TCR beta diversity per million T cells dropped in a roughly linear way, and a significant reduction was already evident by age 40. Estimates of total diversity from one million sequenced T cells were regarded as lower bounds and underestimates. Conclusive comparison of naive and antigen-experienced compartments was prevented by the profiling of bulk unsorted PBMCs. A strong correlation was found between observed TCR beta diversity and the percentage of naive T cells measured by flow cytometry. Compared with the aged group, the long-lived group had more naive CD4+ T cells, fewer expanded clones and increased TCR diversity, suggesting age selection. The CMV infection status of donors was not known, potentially confounding age-related changes in expanded clonotypes.

Germline trimming: 0 bases from V, 6 bases from J; junction bases outside gene matches: 6. The CDR3 contains 16 residues, cysteine and phenylalanine counted. Only the CDR3 DNA stays, 48 bases, in frame from base 1. The germline V gene (reference sequence) yields LNHNV for CDR1 and YYDKDF for CDR2. The roughly 39 donors, aged about 6 to 95 years, were systemically healthy Caucasian individuals from Russia. Each donor gave around 9.9 milliliters of peripheral blood, collected into EDTA-treated Vacutainer tubes. Ficoll-Paque density-gradient centrifugation was used to isolate PBMCs, with at least 6 million obtained per sample. Total RNA was extracted from PBMCs with Trizol reagent, with at least 5.5 micrograms obtained per sample. Naive CD45RAhigh/CD27high T cell percentages were measured by flow cytometry on a PBMC aliquot from every donor.

The chain was built from TRBV15 and TRBJ2-7; 12 bases in between match TRBD1. The TCR originated in a woman aged 60 to 75 in good health. Material: blood. CDR3 loop: CATSRDRGTGGSEQYF. DNA sequence: TGTGCCACCAGCAGAGATAGGGGGACAGGGGGCTCCGAGCAGTACTTC.